The rows below give T cell receptor beta chains drawn from one sample of a study of blood T cell repertoires in COVID-19. Some clones are missing from TCRdb's copy, which holds only in-frame ones; the method was immunoSEQ multiplex PCR. The sample consists of fewer than 95,000 clones, about nine tenths of them appearing once. Sequencing was done on a sample of peripheral blood. Receptors were obtained from a man between 50 and 59 years old with acute or convalescent COVID-19. CDR3s include the opening cysteine and the closing phenylalanine or tryptophan. The D gene is left open where the match is weak. Some rows mark clone size as missing; the rest say once, few, many or name a class of expanded clone.

CDR3nt,CDR3aa,abundance,j_gene,v_gene,d_gene
TGTGCCAGCAGCTTAGCACAGGTAAATCAGCCCCAGCATTTT,CASSLAQVNQPQHF,once,TRBJ1-5,TRBV7-9,NA
TGTGCCAGCAGTGAAGCGGGGGTTCAGCCCCAGCATTTT,CASSEAGVQPQHF,NA,TRBJ1-5,TRBV14,NA
TGTGCCAGCAGCTTAACACAAGCCGGGGAGCTGTTTTTT,CASSLTQAGELFF,NA,TRBJ2-2,TRBV7-3,NA
TGTGCCAGCAGCTTAGACAGGCGAGGCGAGCAGTACTTC,CASSLDRRGEQYF,once,TRBJ2-7,TRBV7-2,NA
TGTGCCAGCAGCCAAGCGGTAGGGAATCAGCCCCAGCATTTT,CASSQAVGNQPQHF,NA,TRBJ1-5,TRBV9,NA
TGTGCCAGCAGCTTGCGCGGGGGAAGGGCCGGGGAGCTGTTTTTT,CASSLRGGRAGELFF,once,TRBJ2-2,TRBV7-3,TRBD2
TGTGCCAGCAGCAAAATCAGGGACAGGCCAAATAGCAATCAGCCCCAGCATTTT,CASSKIRDRPNSNQPQHF,NA,TRBJ1-5,TRBV21-1,NA
TGTGCCAGCAGGACGGAGTTAACCGGGGAGCTGTTTTTT,CASRTELTGELFF,NA,TRBJ2-2,TRBV6-4,NA
TGTGCCAGCAGCCAACCCGACAGGGCCTTCACTGAAGCTTTCTTT,CASSQPDRAFTEAFF,once,TRBJ1-1,TRBV11-1,TRBD1
TGTGCCTGGAGTTCAGGGGGCCGGAACACTGAAGCTTTCTTT,CAWSSGGRNTEAFF,NA,TRBJ1-1,TRBV30,TRBD1
TGCAGTGCTAGTTTGGCGGGGATGAAAGAAAAACTGTTTTTT,CSASLAGMKEKLFF,NA,TRBJ1-4,TRBV20-1,NA
TGTGCCAGCAGCTCAAGGACAGATTGGAATGAGCAGTTCTTC,CASSSRTDWNEQFF,NA,TRBJ2-1,TRBV28,NA
TGTGCCAGCAGTTTAAACCCAGGAACTAATCAGCCCCAGCATTTT,CASSLNPGTNQPQHF,NA,TRBJ1-5,TRBV28,NA
TGTGCCAGCAGTTACTCGAAAAACTGGGTCGGAGATGGCTACACCTTC,CASSYSKNWVGDGYTF,few,TRBJ1-2,TRBV6-5,NA